The sequence of this TCR beta chain was determined in a study of T cell responses to AZD1222 COVID-19 vaccine. Findings of the study overall: Just 5 to 7 people given AZD1222 tested seropositive at baseline.

Remarks on this clone: Its antigen is currently unknown.

Sequencing was performed with immunoSEQ multiplex PCR; in TCRdb, only in-frame clones are kept and a portion is missing. The table has fewer than 200,000 clones, about 89% seen once. V lost 1 base to trimming and J lost 4 bases, with 14 bases between them. The V gene's germline CDR1 is MNHNS and CDR2 SASEGT. The CDR3 length is 16 residues. The specimen was peripheral blood, collected 28 days after the second AZD1222 dose. This TCR was recovered from an adult who received the AZD1222 COVID-19 vaccine. The chain carries TRBV6-1 and TRBJ1-5, with TRBD1 as a possible D gene (5 bases). Here the CDR3 reads CASSEGDFSTNQPQHF. For the CDR3, the DNA is TGTGCCAGCAGTGAAGGGGACTTTTCGACGAATCAGCCCCAGCATTTT.